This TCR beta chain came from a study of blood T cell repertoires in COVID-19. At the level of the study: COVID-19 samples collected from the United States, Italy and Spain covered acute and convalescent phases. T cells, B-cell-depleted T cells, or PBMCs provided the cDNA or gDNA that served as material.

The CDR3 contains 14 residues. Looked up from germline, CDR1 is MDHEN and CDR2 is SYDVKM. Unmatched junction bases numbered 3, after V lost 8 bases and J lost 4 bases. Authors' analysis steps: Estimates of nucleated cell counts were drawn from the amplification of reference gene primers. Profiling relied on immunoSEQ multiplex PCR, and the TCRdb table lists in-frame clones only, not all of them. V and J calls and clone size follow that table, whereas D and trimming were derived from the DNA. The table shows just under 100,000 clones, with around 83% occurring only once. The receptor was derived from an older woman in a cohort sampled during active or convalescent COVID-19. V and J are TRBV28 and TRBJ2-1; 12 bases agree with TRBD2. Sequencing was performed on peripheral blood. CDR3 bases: TGTGCCAGCCGGCTAGCGGGAGGGTACAATGAGCAGTTCTTC. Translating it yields CASRLAGGYNEQFF.